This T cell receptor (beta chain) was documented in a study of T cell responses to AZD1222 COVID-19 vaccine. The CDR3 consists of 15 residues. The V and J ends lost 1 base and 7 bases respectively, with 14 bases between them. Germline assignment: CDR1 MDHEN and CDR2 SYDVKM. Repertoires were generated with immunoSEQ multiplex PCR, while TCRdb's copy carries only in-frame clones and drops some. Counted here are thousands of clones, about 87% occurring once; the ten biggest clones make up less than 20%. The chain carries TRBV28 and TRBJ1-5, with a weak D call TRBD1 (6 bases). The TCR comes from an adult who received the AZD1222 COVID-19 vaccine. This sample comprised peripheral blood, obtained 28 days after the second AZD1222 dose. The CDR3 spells CASSLFSQGYQPQHF. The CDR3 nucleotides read TGTGCCAGCAGTTTATTCTCACAGGGATACCAGCCCCAGCATTTT.